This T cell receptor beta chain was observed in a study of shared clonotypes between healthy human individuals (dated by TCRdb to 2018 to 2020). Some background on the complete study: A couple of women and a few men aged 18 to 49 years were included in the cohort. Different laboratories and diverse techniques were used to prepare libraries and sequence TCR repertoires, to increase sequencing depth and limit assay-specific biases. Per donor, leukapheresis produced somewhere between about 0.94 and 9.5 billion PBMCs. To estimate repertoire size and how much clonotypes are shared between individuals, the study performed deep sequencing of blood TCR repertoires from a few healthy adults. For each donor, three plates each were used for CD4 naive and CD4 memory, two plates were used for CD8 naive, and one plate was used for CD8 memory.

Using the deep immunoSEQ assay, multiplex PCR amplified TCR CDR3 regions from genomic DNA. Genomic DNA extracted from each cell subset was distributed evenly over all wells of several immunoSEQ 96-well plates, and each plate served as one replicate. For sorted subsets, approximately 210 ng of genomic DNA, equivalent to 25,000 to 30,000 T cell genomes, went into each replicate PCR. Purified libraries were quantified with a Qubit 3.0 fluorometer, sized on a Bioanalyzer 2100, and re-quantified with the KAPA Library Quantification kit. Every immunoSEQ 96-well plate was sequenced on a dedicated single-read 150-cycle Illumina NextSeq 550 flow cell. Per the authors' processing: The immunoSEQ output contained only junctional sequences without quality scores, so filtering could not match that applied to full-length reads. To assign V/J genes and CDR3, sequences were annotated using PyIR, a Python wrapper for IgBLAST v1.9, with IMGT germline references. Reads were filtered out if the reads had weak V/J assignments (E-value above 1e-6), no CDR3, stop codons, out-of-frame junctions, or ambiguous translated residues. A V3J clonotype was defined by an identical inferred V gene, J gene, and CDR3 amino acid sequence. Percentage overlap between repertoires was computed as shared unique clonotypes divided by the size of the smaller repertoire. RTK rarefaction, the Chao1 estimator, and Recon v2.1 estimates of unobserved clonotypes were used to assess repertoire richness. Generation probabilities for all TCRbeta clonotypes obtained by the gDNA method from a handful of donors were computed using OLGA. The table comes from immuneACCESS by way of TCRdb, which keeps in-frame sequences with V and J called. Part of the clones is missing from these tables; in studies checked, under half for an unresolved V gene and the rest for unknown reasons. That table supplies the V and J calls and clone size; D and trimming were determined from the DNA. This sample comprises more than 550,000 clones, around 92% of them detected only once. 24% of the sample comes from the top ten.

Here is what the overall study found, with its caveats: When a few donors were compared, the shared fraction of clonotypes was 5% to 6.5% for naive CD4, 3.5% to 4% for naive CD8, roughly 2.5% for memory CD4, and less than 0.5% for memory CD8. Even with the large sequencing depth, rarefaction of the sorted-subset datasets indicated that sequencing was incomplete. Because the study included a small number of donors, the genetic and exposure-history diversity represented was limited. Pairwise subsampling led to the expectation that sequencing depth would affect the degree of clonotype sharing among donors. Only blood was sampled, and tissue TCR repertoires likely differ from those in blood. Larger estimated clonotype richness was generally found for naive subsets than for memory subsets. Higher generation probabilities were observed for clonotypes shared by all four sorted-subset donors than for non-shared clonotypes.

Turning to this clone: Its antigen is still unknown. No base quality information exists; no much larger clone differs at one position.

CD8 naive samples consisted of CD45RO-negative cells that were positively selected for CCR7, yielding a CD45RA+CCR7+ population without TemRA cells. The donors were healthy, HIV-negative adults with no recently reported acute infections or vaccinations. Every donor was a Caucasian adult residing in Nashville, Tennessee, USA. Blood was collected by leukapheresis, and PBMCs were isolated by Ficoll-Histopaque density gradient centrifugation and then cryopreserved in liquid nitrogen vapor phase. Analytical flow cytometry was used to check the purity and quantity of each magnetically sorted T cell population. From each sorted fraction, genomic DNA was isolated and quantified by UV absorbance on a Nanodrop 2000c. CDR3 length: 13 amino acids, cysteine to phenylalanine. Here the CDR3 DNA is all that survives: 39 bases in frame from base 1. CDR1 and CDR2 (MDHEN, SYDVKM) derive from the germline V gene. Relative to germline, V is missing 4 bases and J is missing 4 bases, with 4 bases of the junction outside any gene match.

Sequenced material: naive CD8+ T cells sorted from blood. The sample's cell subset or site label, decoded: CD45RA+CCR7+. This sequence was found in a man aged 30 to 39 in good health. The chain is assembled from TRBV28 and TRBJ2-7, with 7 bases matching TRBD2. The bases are TGTGCCAGCAGTTCCCTAGCGGCTTACGAGCAGTACTTC. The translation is CASSSLAAYEQYF.